This TCR beta chain stems from a study of T cells after yellow fever vaccination. Regarding the study as a whole: Contamination of FACS-sorted repertoires by abundant clonotypes from the bulk population could occur.

This clonotype was seen only a few times. Antigen: not known. It was through 5'RACE template switching that TCR cDNA was made, with a universal primer site and UMIs added. TCRdb re-analysed the 5' RACE reads in MiXCR, keeping a single row per CDR3 protein. This sample has approximately 550,000 distinct CDR3 sequences, with under 25% found just once. This CDR3 spans 14 amino acids. V dropped 1 base and J dropped 4 bases, with 8 bases sitting between them. Germline V CDR1 and CDR2: LNHNV, YYDKDF (reference sequence). This chain connects TRBV15 to TRBJ1-3; no definite D call. The material sequenced was PBMCs, taken 15 days after the yellow fever booster vaccination. This TCR came from a young man who received the YFV17D yellow fever vaccine. CDR3 in DNA: TGTGCCACCAGCAGAGTCGTGGCAGGAAACACCATATATTTT. This codes for CATSRVVAGNTIYF.